A single sample gave rise to the 21 T cell receptor beta chains below, sequenced in a study of blood T cell repertoires in COVID-19. TCRdb's copy holds only in-frame clones and misses some; the assay was immunoSEQ multiplex PCR. The sample holds 55,000 to 85,000 clones; roughly 91% are singletons and the top ten take approximately 11%. The source material was peripheral blood. These receptors were obtained from a woman younger than 35 with acute or convalescent COVID-19.

The rearrangement uses TRBV6-5 and TRBJ2-7, with 9 bases that match TRBD1. The CDR3 contains 12 residues. CDR1 MNHEY and CDR2 SVGAGI come from the germline V gene. The V and J ends lost 8 bases and 4 bases, in that order; junction bases with no gene match: 3. The CDR3 loop is CASGQGNYEQYF. The DNA of the CDR3 is TGTGCCAGCGGACAGGGGAATTACGAGCAGTACTTC.

This clone has a single count. The genes are TRBV6-5 and TRBJ2-7; no clear D gene. Trimming pared 7 bases from V and 0 bases from J, leaving 13 bases between. The CDR3 is 14 amino acids. CDR1 is MNHEY, CDR2 SVGAGI, per germline. CDR3 sequence (DNA): TGTGCCAGCAATCCCGTCGGTACCTCCTACGAGCAGTACTTC. Translated: CASNPVGTSYEQYF.

The chain employs TRBV18 and TRBJ1-4, with no clear D. Germline V gives CDR1 KGHSH, CDR2 LQKENI. This CDR3 has 12 amino acids. V lost 3 bases, J lost 8 bases, and 7 bases lay in between. Written as DNA, the CDR3 is TGTGCCAGCTCACCGGTCGGGGAAAAACTGTTTTTT. It is translated as CASSPVGEKLFF.

This chain uses TRBV9 with TRBJ1-5, with D unresolved. CDR1 is SGDLS and CDR2 is YYNGEE in the germline V gene. The V end was cut by 0 bases, the J end by 1 base, with 8 bases between. This CDR3 has 15 amino acids. The CDR3 DNA follows: TGTGCCAGCAGCGTAGATGGGAGGAGCAATCAGCCCCAGCATTTT. The encoded protein is CASSVDGRSNQPQHF.

This clone was seen once. The chain employs TRBV18 and TRBJ2-3, with TRBD2 as a possible D gene (5 bases). Germline-derived CDR1 and CDR2 are KGHSH and LQKENI. Trimming removed 4 bases from V and 4 bases from J, with 15 bases in between. CDR3 length equals 15 residues. The CDR3: CASSHGLEGADTQYF. DNA of the CDR3: TGTGCCAGCTCACATGGGCTCGAGGGCGCAGATACGCAGTATTTT.

The V and J genes are TRBV14 and TRBJ2-1; 10 bases are shared with TRBD2. Germline loops: CDR1 SGHDN, CDR2 FVKESK. CDR3 length: 15 residues. V lost 0 bases, J lost 4 bases, and 0 bases stayed unmatched. Written as DNA, the CDR3 is TGTGCCAGCAGCCAAGAACTAGCGGGGTACAATGAGCAGTTCTTC. It encodes CASSQELAGYNEQFF.

This chain links TRBV2 with TRBJ1-2; 7 positions match TRBD1. The V gene end was trimmed by 6 bases and the J gene end by 3 bases; junction bases not matched to a gene: 7. Germline CDR1 and CDR2: SNHLY and FYNNEI. The CDR3 has 14 amino acids. The CDR3 coding sequence is TGTGCCAGCAGCTTAGGACAGGATTACTATGGCTACACCTTC. This sequence encodes CASSLGQDYYGYTF.

The rearrangement joins TRBV19 to TRBJ2-2, with unresolved D. Trimming stripped 11 bases from V and 1 base from J, with 8 bases between. The CDR3 totals 12 residues. Germline CDR1 and CDR2: LNHDA and SQIVND (reference sequence). CDR3 protein: CAASRNTGELFF. CDR3 nucleotide sequence: TGTGCCGCGTCAAGGAACACCGGGGAGCTGTTTTTT.

The chain couples TRBV4-1 to TRBJ1-5, with D possibly matching TRBD1 (5 bases). V lost 3 bases, J lost 4 bases, and 7 bases lay in between. The CDR3 extends over 13 amino acids. Germline CDR1 reads MGHRA; CDR2 reads YSYEKL. CDR3 in DNA: TGCGCCAGCAGCCAGACAGAGAATCAGCCCCAGCATTTT. Translated, it gives CASSQTENQPQHF.

The V call is TRBV6-2 or TRBV6-3, the J call TRBJ2-7; D unresolved. CDR3 length equals 11 residues. The germline V gene has CDR1 MNHEY and CDR2 SVGEGT. The V end was cut by 4 bases, the J end by 2 bases, with 3 bases between. CDR3 protein: CASSSAYEQYF. CDR3 nucleotide sequence: TGTGCCAGCAGTTCGGCCTACGAGCAGTACTTC.

V and J are TRBV18 and TRBJ2-7, with D perhaps TRBD2 (5 bases). The germline V gene has CDR1 KGHSH and CDR2 LQKENI. The CDR3 extends over 18 amino acids. V was trimmed by 2 bases and J by 6 bases, leaving 26 bases between them. CDR3 loop: CASSPRTVLGPTEGEQYF. CDR3 coding DNA: TGTGCCAGCTCACCAAGGACTGTCCTTGGGCCAACCGAGGGCGAGCAGTACTTC.

This sequence joins TRBV6-1 and TRBJ2-5; D may be TRBD1 (5 bases). The CDR3 loop spans 14 amino acids. Trimming pared 1 base from V and 4 bases from J, leaving 10 bases between. Germline V CDR1 and CDR2: MNHNS, SASEGT. The CDR3 nucleotides read TGTGCCAGCAGTGAAGTAGGGGATCGAGAGACCCAGTACTTC. This sequence encodes CASSEVGDRETQYF.

The chain carries TRBV7-9 and TRBJ1-1, with TRBD1 matching over 8 bases. The germline V gene encodes CDR1 SEHNR and CDR2 FQNEAQ (reference sequence). After removal of 5 bases from V and 11 bases from J, the junction contained 10 bases not matched to a gene. The CDR3 sequence is 13 residues long. The CDR3 is CASSQGATEIAFF. The DNA for the CDR3 is TGTGCCAGCAGCCAGGGGGCTACTGAAATTGCTTTCTTT.

The chain recombines TRBV27 with TRBJ1-6; 9 positions match TRBD1. Germline CDR1 is MNHEY and CDR2 is SMNVEV (reference sequence). The CDR3 is 19 residues long. V was pared by 4 bases and J by 6 bases, with 16 bases of the junction left unmatched. In DNA form, the CDR3 reads TGTGCCAGCAGTTACCGACAGGGGGTGACTCCTATCGGTAATTCACCCCTCCACTTT. Translating gives CASSYRQGVTPIGNSPLHF.

The gene calls are TRBV3-1 (or the pseudogene TRBV3-2) and TRBJ2-3; 7 bases fit TRBD1. The V gene end was trimmed by 4 bases and the J gene end by 0 bases; junction bases not matched to a gene: 7. CDR3 length: 16 residues. Germline loops: CDR1 LGHDT, CDR2 YNNKEL (reference sequence). CDR3 nucleotide sequence: TGTGCCAGCAGCCCCCGACAGGGAAGAAGCACAGATACGCAGTATTTT. It specifies CASSPRQGRSTDTQYF.

The rearrangement uses TRBV2 and TRBJ2-2; D might be TRBD1 (5 bases). This CDR3 has 13 residues. The germline V and J ends were trimmed by 6 bases and 6 bases, with 11 bases remaining between them. The germline V gene has CDR1 SNHLY and CDR2 FYNNEI. CDR3 amino acids: CASRGGAAGELFF. The CDR3 DNA is TGTGCCAGCAGGGGTGGGGCAGCCGGGGAGCTGTTTTTT.

This clone was detected once. The chain links TRBV5-5 to TRBJ2-7, with 14 bases aligning to TRBD2. Germline loops: CDR1 SGHKS, CDR2 YYEKEE (reference sequence). The CDR3 is made up of 18 amino acids. J lost 2 bases, V lost 4 bases, and 11 bases had no gene match. CDR3 in amino acids: CASSGGTSGGRVPYEQYF. CDR3 coding DNA: TGTGCCAGCAGCGGGGGGACTAGCGGGGGCCGAGTCCCCTACGAGCAGTACTTC. The entire variable domain, with the rest obtained from reference TRBV5-5 and TRBJ2-7, is as follows: DAGVTQSPTHLIKTRGQQVTLRCSPISGHKSVSWYQQVLGQGPQFIFQYYEKEERGRGNFPDRFSARQFPNYSSELNVNALLLGDSALYLCASSGGTSGGRVPYEQYFGPGTRLTVT.

This chain joins TRBV30 and TRBJ2-7, with 8 bases aligning to TRBD1. The V gene end was trimmed by 0 bases and the J gene end by 2 bases; junction bases not matched to a gene: 3. This CDR3 region has 14 residues. Per the germline V gene, CDR1 is GTSNPN and CDR2 is SVGIG (reference sequence). The CDR3 sequence: CAWSVQGGTYEQYF. CDR3 bases: TGTGCCTGGAGTGTACAGGGGGGTACCTACGAGCAGTACTTC.

The chain recombines TRBV6-5 with TRBJ2-7, with D maybe TRBD1 (6 bases). Trimming took off 9 bases at V and 2 bases at J, with 17 bases between the two ends. CDR1 MNHEY and CDR2 SVGAGI come from the germline V gene. The CDR3 extends over 14 amino acids. The chain's CDR3 is CARPPGTMTYEQYF. The DNA for the CDR3 is TGTGCCAGACCCCCCGGGACAATGACCTACGAGCAGTACTTC.

The chain joins TRBV28 to TRBJ2-7, with 7 bases lining up with TRBD2. The CDR3 has 14 amino acids. Trimming cost V 5 bases and J 5 bases; bases outside gene matches: 9. The V gene's germline CDR1 is MDHEN and CDR2 SYDVKM. In DNA form, the CDR3 reads TGTGCCAGCAGTCCCGCTTGGGAGGGCAACGAGCAGTACTTC. Amino acids: CASSPAWEGNEQYF.

The genes are TRBV7-9 and TRBJ1-1, with unresolved D. The ends were cut back, 1 base at V and 1 base at J, with 7 bases in the middle. The CDR3 runs 14 residues. Per germline, CDR1 SEHNR and CDR2 FQNEAQ (reference sequence). CDR3 protein: CASSLDPKNTEAFF. The CDR3 DNA reads TGTGCCAGCAGCTTAGATCCAAAGAACACTGAAGCTTTCTTT.